One and the same sample provided the 29 T cell receptor beta chains below, sequenced in a study of blood T cell repertoires in COVID-19. The method was immunoSEQ multiplex PCR; TCRdb's version includes in-frame clones alone and lacks a portion of them. The sample yields about 250,000 clones, around 89% seen once. Sequencing used PBMCs or T cells enriched from blood (not recorded which). These receptor sequences come from a woman aged 50 to 60 who had recovered from COVID-19.

V is TRBV7-2 and J is TRBJ2-7, with a weak D call TRBD2 (6 bases). The germline V gene has CDR1 SGHTA and CDR2 FQGNSA. V lost 0 bases and J lost 4, with 13 bases in between. This CDR3 comprises 15 residues. In nucleotides, the CDR3 is TGTGCCAGCAGCTTAGCCGGGACTTCTCAATACGAGCAGTACTTC. Amino acid sequence: CASSLAGTSQYEQYF. The variable domain in full, completed from reference TRBV7-2 and TRBJ2-7, reads GAGVSQSPSNKVTEKGKDVELRCDPISGHTALYWYRQSLGQGLEFLIYFQGNSAPDKSGLPSDRFSAERTGGSVSTLTIQRTQQEDSAVYLCASSLAGTSQYEQYFGPGTRLTVT.

CDR3 bases: TGTGCCAGCAGCCGAGGGAGCCAAGAGACCCAGTACTTC. Translation: CASSRGSQETQYF. V and J are TRBV25-1 and TRBJ2-5; possibly TRBD2 for D (5 bases). V lost 6 bases, J lost 1 base, and 9 bases lay in between. This CDR3 is 13 amino acids long. Germline lookup yields CDR1 MGHDK and CDR2 SYGVNS. The full variable domain, in which reference TRBV25-1 and TRBJ2-5 provide the parts outside the CDR3, is EADIYQTPRYLVIGTGKKITLECSQTMGHDKMYWYQQDPGMELHLIHYSYGVNSTEKGDLSSESTVSRIRTEHFPLTLESARPSHTSQYLCASSRGSQETQYFGPGTRLLVL.

Only one count was recorded for this clone. V is TRBV7-2 and J is TRBJ1-1; 8 nucleotides agree with TRBD1. The CDR3 totals 16 residues. The V gene's germline CDR1 is SGHTA and CDR2 FQGNSA. Unmatched junction bases numbered 9, after V lost 5 bases and J lost 1 base. The CDR3 DNA reads TGTGCCAGCAGCCTATACCAGGGGGCTGGGAACACTGAAGCTTTCTTT. Translating it yields CASSLYQGAGNTEAFF.

The V and J genes are TRBV28 and TRBJ1-2; 12 bases match TRBD1. Germline values: CDR1 MDHEN, CDR2 SYDVKM. V lost 3 bases to trimming and J lost 6 bases; unmatched junction nucleotides: 17. The CDR3 totals 19 residues. The CDR3 DNA reads as TGTGCCAGCAGTTTGGGGGCGTATAGCGGGACAGGGGGCAGACATGGCTACACCTTC. It is translated as CASSLGAYSGTGGRHGYTF.

CDR3 bases: TGTGCCAGCAGTTTACACTTTGCTAACTATGGCTACACCTTC. Protein: CASSLHFANYGYTF. This chain connects TRBV28 to TRBJ1-2; D remains unclear. Germline V gives CDR1 MDHEN, CDR2 SYDVKM. Trimming took 2 bases from V and 0 from J, leaving 7 bases between them. The CDR3 loop spans 14 amino acids.

This chain connects TRBV6-5 to TRBJ1-6, with 7 nucleotides matching TRBD1. V gave up 6 bases and J gave up 5 bases; unmatched junction bases: 4. CDR3 size: 14 residues. In germline, CDR1 is MNHEY, CDR2 SVGAGI. DNA for the CDR3: TGTGCCAGCAGCCCGGGACAGAATAATTCACCCCTCCACTTT. Translation gives CASSPGQNNSPLHF.

The chain carries TRBV5-1 and TRBJ2-7, with D possibly being TRBD1 (6 bases). Trimming cost V 4 bases and J 6 bases, with 11 bases left between them. Germline lookup yields CDR1 SGHRS and CDR2 YFSETQ. CDR3 length equals 12 residues. The CDR3 nucleotides are TGCGCCAGCAGCCCTGACAGGTCCGAGCAGTACTTC. It encodes CASSPDRSEQYF.

CDR3 loop: CATSNAFGQGLEKLFF. CDR3 bases: TGTGCCACCTCCAATGCATTTGGACAGGGGCTAGAAAAACTGTTTTTT. The chain recombines TRBV10-3 with TRBJ1-4; 9 bases agree with TRBD1. CDR1 and CDR2 (germline): ENHRY, SYGVKD. V lost 10 bases, J lost 8 bases, and 17 bases stayed unmatched. The CDR3 has 16 amino acids.

This chain uses TRBV19 with TRBJ2-2; the D gene is possibly TRBD1 (5 bases). Trimming stripped 3 bases from V and 3 bases from J, with 11 bases between. This CDR3 has 15 residues. Germline CDR1 is LNHDA and CDR2 is SQIVND (reference sequence). As DNA, the CDR3 is TGTGCCAGTAGTATCAGACAGCCCGACACCGGGGAGCTGTTTTTT. Translating gives CASSIRQPDTGELFF.

V usage is TRBV21-1 and J usage is TRBJ1-1. TRBV21-1 is termed a pseudogene. The CDR3 has 21 amino acids. Here the CDR3 DNA reads TGTGCCAGCAGCAAAGCCCTCTCTAGGGCCCTTGGGGAGGGCATGAACACTGAAGCTTTCTTT. It encodes CASSKALSRALGEGMNTEAFF.

The chain has TRBV11-2 and TRBJ2-7; TRBD2 might be the D (6 bases). With 1 base removed from V and 4 bases from J, the gap between germline ends came to 14 bases. The germline gives CDR1 SGHAT, CDR2 FQNNGV. The length of the CDR3 is 15 residues. The CDR3 here is CASSLVRDGRYEQYF. The CDR3 DNA reads as TGTGCCAGCAGCTTAGTGCGGGACGGCCGTTACGAGCAGTACTTC.

The chain employs TRBV7-9 and TRBJ2-3; 14 nucleotides match TRBD2. V was clipped by 4 bases and J by 8 bases; unmatched bases: 2. The CDR3 is made up of 14 amino acids. Per the germline V gene, CDR1 is SEHNR and CDR2 is FQNEAQ (reference sequence). The CDR3 coding sequence is TGTGCCAGCAGCTCGACTAGCGGGAGGGGTACGCAGTATTTT. This sequence encodes CASSSTSGRGTQYF.

The chain carries TRBV6-2 or TRBV6-3 and TRBJ1-5, with no clear D. From germline, CDR1 is MNHEY and CDR2 SVGEGT. CDR3 size: 15 residues. V was trimmed by 2 bases and J by 3 bases, leaving 11 bases between them. The CDR3 nucleotides are TGTGCCAGCAGTTACATGGCAGAAGTCAATCAGCCCCAGCATTTT. Residues: CASSYMAEVNQPQHF.

The chain employs TRBV7-9 and TRBJ1-1; D perhaps matches TRBD1 (6 bases). Germline V gives CDR1 SEHNR, CDR2 FQNEAQ (reference sequence). Trimming left V 5 bases short and J 1 base short, with 8 bases between. The CDR3 consists of 13 residues. The CDR3 DNA reads as TGTGCCAGCAGCCAGGACAGGAACACTGAAGCTTTCTTT. It is translated as CASSQDRNTEAFF.

This chain uses TRBV28 with TRBJ1-2; TRBD1 matches 7 bases. This CDR3 contains 18 residues. J was trimmed by 4 bases and V by 3 bases; bases with no gene match: 17. Germline V gene sequence: CDR1 MDHEN, CDR2 SYDVKM. The CDR3 region is CASSLARYDREWIYGYTF. The CDR3 DNA sequence: TGTGCCAGCAGTTTGGCCCGGTACGACAGGGAGTGGATCTATGGCTACACCTTC.

This rearrangement joins TRBV24-1 to TRBJ2-1, with a tentative D call TRBD1 (8 bases). Germline V CDR1 and CDR2: KGHDR, SFDVKD. V lost 3 bases, J lost 4 bases, and 15 bases lay in between. CDR3 length: 16 amino acids. This CDR3 is CATSDPTGEGYNEQFF. As DNA, the CDR3 is TGTGCCACCAGTGATCCGACAGGGGAGGGGTACAATGAGCAGTTCTTC.

This chain joins TRBV24-1 and TRBJ1-1, with TRBD1 matching 8 bases. The CDR3 consists of 15 residues. Germline trimming cut 2 bases from V and 2 bases from J; bases unmatched to any gene: 3. Germline loops: CDR1 KGHDR, CDR2 SFDVKD. In nucleotides, the CDR3 is TGTGCCACCAGTGATTCGGGGACAGGTAACACTGAAGCTTTCTTT. This codes for CATSDSGTGNTEAFF.

DNA of the CDR3: TGTGCCAGCAGTTACCCTACGGGACTGAACTATGGCTACACCTTC. Amino acids: CASSYPTGLNYGYTF. The gene calls are TRBV6-2 or TRBV6-3 and TRBJ1-2; perhaps TRBD1 as D (5 bases). In germline, CDR1 is MNHEY, CDR2 SVGEGT. This CDR3 has 15 amino acids. The V and J ends lost 2 bases and 2 bases respectively, with 12 bases between them.

V and J are TRBV11-3 and TRBJ2-2, with D perhaps matching TRBD2 (6 bases). Germline assignment: CDR1 SGHNT and CDR2 YENEEA. The germline V and J ends were trimmed by 5 bases and 5 bases, with 9 bases remaining between them. The CDR3 runs to 13 residues. The CDR3: CASSGGGTGELFF. The CDR3 DNA is TGTGCCAGCAGCGGAGGAGGGACCGGGGAGCTGTTTTTT.

This chain links TRBV18 with TRBJ1-2; D unclear. The germline V gene encodes CDR1 KGHSH and CDR2 LQKENI. The CDR3 covers 13 residues. V was cut by 6 bases and J by 3 bases, with 11 bases left in between. CDR3 sequence: CASSPDGDYGYTF. The CDR3 coding sequence is TGTGCCAGCTCGCCCGACGGGGACTATGGCTACACCTTC.

The chain has TRBV24-1 and TRBJ2-2, with TRBD1 matching over 9 bases. This CDR3 comprises 17 residues. Germline CDR1 KGHDR, CDR2 SFDVKD. Germline trimming cut 8 bases from V and 4 bases from J; bases unmatched to any gene: 13. For the CDR3, the DNA is TGTGCCACCACCGAGGCCCCCGGGACAGGGACCACCGGGGAGCTGTTTTTT. Protein product: CATTEAPGTGTTGELFF.

This rearrangement joins TRBV11-2 to TRBJ2-7, with TRBD1 identical over 9 bases. Losses at the gene ends were 1 base for V and 3 bases for J; bases not matched to a gene: 4. This CDR3 is 15 amino acids long. Germline lookup yields CDR1 SGHAT and CDR2 FQNNGV. This CDR3 is CASSLGDRGVYEQYF. For the CDR3, the DNA is TGTGCCAGCAGCTTAGGTGACAGGGGGGTCTACGAGCAGTACTTC. Full variable domain (outside the CDR3, taken from reference TRBV11-2 and TRBJ2-7): EAGVAQSPRYKIIEKRQSVAFWCNPISGHATLYWYQQILGQGPKLLIQFQNNGVVDDSQLPKDRFSAERLKGVDSTLKIQPAKLEDSAVYLCASSLGDRGVYEQYFGPGTRLTVT.

This chain joins TRBV24-1 and TRBJ1-5, with 12 bases lining up with TRBD1. Per germline, CDR1 KGHDR and CDR2 SFDVKD. The V segment lost 3 bases and the J segment 6 bases; nucleotides outside the gene matches: 5. The CDR3 is made up of 16 amino acids. The chain's CDR3 is CATSDPGQGASQPQHF. CDR3 DNA: TGTGCCACCAGTGATCCGGGACAGGGGGCTTCTCAGCCCCAGCATTTT.

The rearrangement links TRBV24-1 to TRBJ1-2; 7 bases fit TRBD1. The CDR3 loop spans 13 amino acids. The germline V gene encodes CDR1 KGHDR and CDR2 SFDVKD. The V gene end was trimmed by 7 bases and the J gene end by 4 bases; junction bases not matched to a gene: 5. CDR3 sequence: CATRPRDSYGYTF. The CDR3 DNA reads TGTGCCACCAGGCCCCGGGACAGCTATGGCTACACCTTC.

The V and J genes are TRBV19 and TRBJ2-7; 7 bases are a match to TRBD1. There are 15 residues in the CDR3. Unmatched junction bases numbered 8, after V lost 6 bases and J lost 0 bases. Germline lookup yields CDR1 LNHDA and CDR2 SQIVND (reference sequence). CDR3 bases: TGTGCCAGTAGCCTACAGGGGTCGAGCTCCTACGAGCAGTACTTC. Translating gives CASSLQGSSSYEQYF.

Notes on this clone: The sample holds other DNA sequences that translate to the same CDR3. The gene calls are TRBV14 and TRBJ2-7; no clear D. The CDR3 has 13 residues. Germline values: CDR1 SGHDN, CDR2 FVKESK. With 1 base removed from V and 2 bases from J, the gap between germline ends came to 6 bases. In DNA form, the CDR3 reads TGTGCCAGCAGCCAAGTTCGGGCCTACGAGCAGTACTTC. The encoded protein is CASSQVRAYEQYF.

CDR3 protein: CAWSHRENQPQHF. CDR3 bases: TGTGCCTGGAGTCACAGGGAAAATCAGCCCCAGCATTTT. This chain links TRBV30 with TRBJ1-5, with D possibly matching TRBD1 (6 bases). Per germline, CDR1 GTSNPN and CDR2 SVGIG (reference sequence). Trimming took off 2 bases at V and 4 bases at J, with 9 bases between the two ends. The CDR3 totals 13 residues.

Relative to its sample, this clone is medium-sized. The chain couples TRBV7-2 to TRBJ1-1, with D unclear. Per the germline V gene, CDR1 is SGHTA and CDR2 is FQGNSA. The CDR3 spans 14 residues. V gave up 1 base and J gave up 4 bases, with 10 bases separating them. Here the CDR3 DNA reads TGTGCCAGCAGCTTAGGATGGCGGGGCACTGAAGCTTTCTTT. As protein: CASSLGWRGTEAFF.

The gene calls are TRBV28 and TRBJ1-5; TRBD1 is a possible D gene (6 bases). Trimming took 6 bases from V and 0 from J, leaving 18 bases between them. The germline gives CDR1 MDHEN, CDR2 SYDVKM. The CDR3 sequence is 17 residues long. In DNA form, the CDR3 reads TGTGCCAGCAGCCCCGGGGGGGGCCGATATAGCAATCAGCCCCAGCATTTT. It is translated as CASSPGGGRYSNQPQHF.